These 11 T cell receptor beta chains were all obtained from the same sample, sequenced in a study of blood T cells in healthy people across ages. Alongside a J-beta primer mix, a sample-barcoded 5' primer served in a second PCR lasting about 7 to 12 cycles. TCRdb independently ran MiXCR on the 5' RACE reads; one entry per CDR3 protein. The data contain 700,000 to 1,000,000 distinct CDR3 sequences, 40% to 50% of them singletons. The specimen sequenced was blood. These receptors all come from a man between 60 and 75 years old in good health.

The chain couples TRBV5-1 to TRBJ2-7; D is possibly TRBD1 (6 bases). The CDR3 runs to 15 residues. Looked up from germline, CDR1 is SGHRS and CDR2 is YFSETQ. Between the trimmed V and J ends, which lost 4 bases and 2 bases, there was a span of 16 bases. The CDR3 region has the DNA TGCGCCAGCAGCCCCGACCCACAGGGAGCCTACGAGCAGTACTTC. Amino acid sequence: CASSPDPQGAYEQYF.

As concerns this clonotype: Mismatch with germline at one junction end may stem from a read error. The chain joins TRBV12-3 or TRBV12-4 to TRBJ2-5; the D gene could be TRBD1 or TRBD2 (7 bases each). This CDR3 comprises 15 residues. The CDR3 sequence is CASSLGAGQQETQYF. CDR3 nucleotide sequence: TGTGCCAGCAGCTTAGGAGCGGGACAGCAAGAGACCCAGTACTTC.

CDR3 bases: TGCGCCAGCAGCGCTGACAGTGGAGTTGAAGCTTTCTTT. Protein product: CASSADSGVEAFF. The chain carries TRBV5-1 and TRBJ1-1, with D perhaps TRBD1 (5 bases). V lost 4 bases and J 7 bases, leaving 14 bases between the germline ends. Per germline, CDR1 SGHRS and CDR2 YFSETQ. The CDR3 totals 13 residues.

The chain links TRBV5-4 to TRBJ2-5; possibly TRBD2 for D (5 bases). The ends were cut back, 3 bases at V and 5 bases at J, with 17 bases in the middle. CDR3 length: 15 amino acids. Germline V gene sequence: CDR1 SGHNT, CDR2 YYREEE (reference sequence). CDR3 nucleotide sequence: TGTGCCAGCAGCTGGGGATCGGACTGGCGGGAGACCCAGTACTTC. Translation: CASSWGSDWRETQYF.

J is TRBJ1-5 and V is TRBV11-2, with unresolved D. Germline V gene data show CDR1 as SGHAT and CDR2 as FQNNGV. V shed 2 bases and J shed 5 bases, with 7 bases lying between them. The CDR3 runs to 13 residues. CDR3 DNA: TGTGCCAGCAGCTTATGGCGAGATCAGCCCCAGCATTTT. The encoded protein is CASSLWRDQPQHF. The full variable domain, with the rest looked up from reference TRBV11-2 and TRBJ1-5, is EAGVAQSPRYKIIEKRQSVAFWCNPISGHATLYWYQQILGQGPKLLIQFQNNGVVDDSQLPKDRFSAERLKGVDSTLKIQPAKLEDSAVYLCASSLWRDQPQHFGDGTRLSIL.

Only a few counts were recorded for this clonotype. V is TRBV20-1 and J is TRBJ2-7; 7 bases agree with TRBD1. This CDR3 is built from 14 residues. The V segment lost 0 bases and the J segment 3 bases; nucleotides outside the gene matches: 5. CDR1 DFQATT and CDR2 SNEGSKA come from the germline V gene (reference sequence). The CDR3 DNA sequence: TGCAGTGCTAGAGACAAGACAGGGAACTACGAGCAGTACTTC. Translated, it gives CSARDKTGNYEQYF.

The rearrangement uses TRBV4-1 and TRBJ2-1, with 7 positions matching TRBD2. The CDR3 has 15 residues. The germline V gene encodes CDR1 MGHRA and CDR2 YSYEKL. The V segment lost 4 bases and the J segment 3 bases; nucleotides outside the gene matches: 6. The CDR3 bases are TGCGCCAGCAGCCCCCGGGCTAGCGGCTACAATGAGCAGTTCTTC. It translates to CASSPRASGYNEQFF.

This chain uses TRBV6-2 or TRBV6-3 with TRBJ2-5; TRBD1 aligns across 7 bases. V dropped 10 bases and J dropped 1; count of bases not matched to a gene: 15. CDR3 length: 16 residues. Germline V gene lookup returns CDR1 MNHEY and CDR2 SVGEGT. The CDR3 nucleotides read TGTGCCACCCACGTCGGTTTGACAGGGCCCCAAGAGACCCAGTACTTC. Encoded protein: CATHVGLTGPQETQYF.

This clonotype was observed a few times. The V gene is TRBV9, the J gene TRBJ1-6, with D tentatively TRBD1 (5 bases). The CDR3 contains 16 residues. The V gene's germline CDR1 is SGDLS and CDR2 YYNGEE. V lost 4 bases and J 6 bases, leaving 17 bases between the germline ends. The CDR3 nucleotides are TGTGCCAGCAGCCCCGACCCAGGGCTTTCTAATTCACCCCTCCACTTT. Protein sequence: CASSPDPGLSNSPLHF.

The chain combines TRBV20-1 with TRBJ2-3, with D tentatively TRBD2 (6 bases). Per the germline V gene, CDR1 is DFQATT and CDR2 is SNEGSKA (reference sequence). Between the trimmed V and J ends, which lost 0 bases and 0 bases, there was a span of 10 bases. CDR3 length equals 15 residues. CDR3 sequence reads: CSARDSDYSTDTQYF. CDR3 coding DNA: TGCAGTGCTAGAGATTCGGACTATAGCACAGATACGCAGTATTTT.

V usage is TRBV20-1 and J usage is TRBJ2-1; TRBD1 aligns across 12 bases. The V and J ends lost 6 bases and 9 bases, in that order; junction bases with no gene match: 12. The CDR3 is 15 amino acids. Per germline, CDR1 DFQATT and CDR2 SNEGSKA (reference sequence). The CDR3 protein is CSAIPLGQGAIEQFF. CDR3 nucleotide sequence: TGCAGTGCGATCCCCCTGGGACAGGGGGCCATTGAGCAGTTCTTC.